The T cell receptor beta chain under discussion was sequenced for a study of T cells in Graves' hyperthyroidism and ophthalmopathy. Regarding the study as a whole: Onset of ophthalmopathy came a median around 6.2 months after the model predicted it.

Trimming removed 2 bases from V and 5 bases from J; junction bases left unmatched: 9. This CDR3 is built from 16 residues. Germline V gives CDR1 DFQATT, CDR2 SNEGSKA (reference sequence). Using RNA transcripts as the source, TCR beta CDR3 regions were amplified. The TCR CDR3 first-round RT-PCR relied on the HTBI primer set. TCRdb fed the multiplex PCR reads into MiXCR, producing one record per CDR3 protein. The sample includes roughly 700,000 distinct CDR3 sequences, less than 15% of them seen just once. This clonotype was detected only a few times. Its cognate antigen is unknown. Not enrolled were patients with uncontrolled infection, other autoimmune disease, pregnancy or lactation.

The rearrangement joins TRBV20-1 to TRBJ2-1; 10 bases are shared with TRBD2. This clonotype was sampled from a woman aged 18-30 years with Graves' hyperthyroidism. The sample consisted of blood. The CDR3 loop reads CSARPILAGKDNEQFF. CDR3 bases: TGCAGTGCTAGACCAATACTAGCGGGAAAGGACAATGAGCAGTTCTTC.